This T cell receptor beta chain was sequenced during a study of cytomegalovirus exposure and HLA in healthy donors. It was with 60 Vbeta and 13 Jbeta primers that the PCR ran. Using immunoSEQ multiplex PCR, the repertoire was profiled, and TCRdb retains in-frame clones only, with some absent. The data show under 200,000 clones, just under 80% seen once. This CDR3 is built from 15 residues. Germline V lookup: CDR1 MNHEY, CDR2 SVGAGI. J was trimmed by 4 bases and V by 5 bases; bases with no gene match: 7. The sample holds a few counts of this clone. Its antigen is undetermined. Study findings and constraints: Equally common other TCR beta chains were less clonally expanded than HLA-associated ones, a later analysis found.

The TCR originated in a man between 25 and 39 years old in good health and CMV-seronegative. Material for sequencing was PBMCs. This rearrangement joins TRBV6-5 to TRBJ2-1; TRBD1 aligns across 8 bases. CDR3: CASSRGTGAYNEQFF. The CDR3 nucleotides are TGTGCCAGCAGTAGAGGGACAGGCGCTTACAATGAGCAGTTCTTC.